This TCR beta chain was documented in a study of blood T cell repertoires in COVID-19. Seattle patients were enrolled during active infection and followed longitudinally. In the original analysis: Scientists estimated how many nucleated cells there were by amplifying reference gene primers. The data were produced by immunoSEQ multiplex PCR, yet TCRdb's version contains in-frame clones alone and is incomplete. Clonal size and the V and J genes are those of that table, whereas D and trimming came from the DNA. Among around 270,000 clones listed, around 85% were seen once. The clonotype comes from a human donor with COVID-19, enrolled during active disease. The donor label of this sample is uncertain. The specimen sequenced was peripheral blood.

The CDR3, as DNA: TGTGCCAGCAGCTGGGGGCAGGGGGCCTCTGGCTACACCTTC. Translating it yields CASSWGQGASGYTF. V gene TRBV7-2 combines with J gene TRBJ1-2, with 8 bases lining up with TRBD1. This CDR3 has 14 amino acids. V trimming: 4 bases; J trimming: 7 bases; junction bases outside the gene matches: 8. Germline V gene lookup returns CDR1 SGHTA and CDR2 FQGNSA.